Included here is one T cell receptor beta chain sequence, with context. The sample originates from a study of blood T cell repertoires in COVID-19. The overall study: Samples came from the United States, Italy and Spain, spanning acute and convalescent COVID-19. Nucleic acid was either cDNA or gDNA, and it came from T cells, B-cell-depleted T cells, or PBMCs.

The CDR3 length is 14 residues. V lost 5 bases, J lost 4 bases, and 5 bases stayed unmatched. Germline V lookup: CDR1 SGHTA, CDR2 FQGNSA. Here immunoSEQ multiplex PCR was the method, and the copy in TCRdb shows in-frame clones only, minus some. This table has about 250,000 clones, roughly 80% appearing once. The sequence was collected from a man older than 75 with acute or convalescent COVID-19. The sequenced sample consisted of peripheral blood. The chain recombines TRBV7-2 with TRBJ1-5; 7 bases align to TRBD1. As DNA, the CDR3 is TGTGCCAGCAGCCAAACAGGGGATAATCAGCCCCAGCATTTT. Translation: CASSQTGDNQPQHF. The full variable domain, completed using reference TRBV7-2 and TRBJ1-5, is GAGVSQSPSNKVTEKGKDVELRCDPISGHTALYWYRQSLGQGLEFLIYFQGNSAPDKSGLPSDRFSAERTGGSVSTLTIQRTQQEDSAVYLCASSQTGDNQPQHFGDGTRLSIL.